This entry lists 21 T cell receptor beta chains sequenced from one sample in a study of blood T cell repertoires in COVID-19. Repertoires were generated with immunoSEQ multiplex PCR, while TCRdb's copy carries only in-frame clones and drops some. Seen here are approximately 180,000 clones, 80% to 90% observed once, and the top ten hold more than 2.5%. Sequencing was done on a sample of peripheral blood. All receptors come from a man in his sixties with acute or convalescent COVID-19.

The chain carries TRBV5-8 and TRBJ1-5; TRBD1 matches 7 bases. V shed 0 bases, J shed 6 bases, and the junction held 6 bases outside the gene matches. Germline V CDR1 and CDR2: SGHTS, YDEGEE. The CDR3 is 15 amino acids. This CDR3 is CASSLGQGGGQPQHF. CDR3 in DNA: TGTGCCAGCAGCTTGGGCCAGGGGGGAGGTCAGCCCCAGCATTTT.

This chain joins TRBV15 and TRBJ2-2, with TRBD2 matching over 8 bases. V dropped 4 bases and J dropped 0; count of bases not matched to a gene: 7. The CDR3 sequence is 17 residues long. CDR1 and CDR2 from the germline V gene are LNHNV and YYDKDF (reference sequence). The chain's CDR3 is CATSTREGLANTGELFF. CDR3 nucleotides: TGTGCCACCAGCACCCGGGAGGGACTCGCGAACACCGGGGAGCTGTTTTTT.

V and J are TRBV5-4 and TRBJ2-3; D remains unclear. V lost 2 bases, J lost 1 base, and 8 bases lay in between. The CDR3 runs to 14 residues. Looked up from germline, CDR1 is SGHNT and CDR2 is YYREEE (reference sequence). CDR3 nucleotides: TGTGCCAGCAGCTTTCCCCAGGGCACAGATACGCAGTATTTT. It codes for CASSFPQGTDTQYF.

The chain links TRBV2 to TRBJ1-6; D remains unclear. Per the germline V gene, CDR1 is SNHLY and CDR2 is FYNNEI. V lost 8 bases, J lost 4 bases, and 9 bases lay in between. The CDR3 sequence is 13 residues long. CDR3 bases: TGTGCCAGCCTAACCGAGTATAATTCACCCCTCCACTTT. As protein: CASLTEYNSPLHF.

The V gene is TRBV5-1, the J gene TRBJ2-5; weak D call: TRBD2 (5 bases). Per the germline V gene, CDR1 is SGHRS and CDR2 is YFSETQ. The CDR3 covers 15 residues. The V end was cut by 0 bases, the J end by 4 bases, with 13 bases between. The CDR3: CASSLEASRAETQYF. The CDR3 DNA reads TGCGCCAGCAGCTTGGAGGCTAGCAGAGCAGAGACCCAGTACTTC.

The J gene is TRBJ2-1, the V gene TRBV27; tentative D call: TRBD2 (5 bases). CDR3 length equals 15 residues. In germline, CDR1 is MNHEY, CDR2 SMNVEV (reference sequence). The V gene lost 6 bases and the J gene lost 5 bases, with 17 bases spanning the gap. The CDR3 bases are TGTGCCAGCAGCCTTATAGCGCCAGGAAACAATGAGCAGTTCTTC. Protein: CASSLIAPGNNEQFF.

This clone showed up just once. The chain uses TRBV19 and TRBJ2-7, with TRBD1 matching over 7 bases. The germline V gene encodes CDR1 LNHDA and CDR2 SQIVND (reference sequence). The CDR3 totals 15 residues. Germline trimming cut 5 bases from V and 0 bases from J; bases unmatched to any gene: 7. Here the CDR3 DNA reads TGTGCCAGTAGTGTTTCCACAGGGGACTCCTACGAGCAGTACTTC. Its translation: CASSVSTGDSYEQYF.

The chain uses TRBV29-1 and TRBJ2-1; the match to TRBD2 covers 9 bases. The CDR3 contains 14 residues. Germline loops: CDR1 SQVTM, CDR2 ANQGSEA. The ends lost 7 bases at V and 7 bases at J; junction bases unmatched: 11. This chain's CDR3 is CSADLAGILNEQFF. The CDR3 DNA reads as TGCAGCGCCGACCTAGCGGGAATATTAAATGAGCAGTTCTTC.

The CDR3: CASSYSTAVDEQYF. DNA for the CDR3: TGTGCCAGCAGTTACTCCACAGCCGTTGACGAGCAGTACTTC. The chain has TRBV6-5 and TRBJ2-7, with D hard to call. The V and J ends lost 0 bases and 5 bases respectively, with 11 bases between them. The CDR3 runs to 14 residues. The germline V gene has CDR1 MNHEY and CDR2 SVGAGI.

The chain links TRBV28 to TRBJ2-1; the match to TRBD2 covers 8 bases. CDR3 length equals 16 residues. Germline loops: CDR1 MDHEN, CDR2 SYDVKM. V was clipped by 8 bases and J by 2 bases; unmatched bases: 11. In DNA, the CDR3 is TGTGCCAGCGGAAACAGCGGGAGAGGAGCCTACAATGAGCAGTTCTTC. Encoded protein: CASGNSGRGAYNEQFF.

The CDR3 DNA sequence: TGTGCCAGCAGTTTATCGGGAGGAGCTGGAAACACCATATATTTT. It yields the protein CASSLSGGAGNTIYF. This chain connects TRBV28 to TRBJ1-3; D is unresolved. Trimming took 1 base from V and 2 from J, leaving 9 bases between them. The CDR3 totals 15 residues. Germline V gene lookup returns CDR1 MDHEN and CDR2 SYDVKM.

This chain uses TRBV7-2 with TRBJ2-5, with 7 bases matching TRBD2. CDR3 size: 15 residues. Germline loops: CDR1 SGHTA, CDR2 FQGNSA. J lost 3 bases, V lost 5 bases, and 9 bases had no gene match. For the CDR3, the DNA is TGTGCCAGCAGCCCCTACCTAGGGAGGGAAGAGACCCAGTACTTC. Protein product: CASSPYLGREETQYF.

This clone turned up a few times. The sample has other DNA sequences that encode this CDR3 too. The chain links TRBV6-2 or TRBV6-3 to TRBJ2-1; 11 nucleotides align to TRBD2. V lost 4 bases to trimming and J lost 4 bases; unmatched junction nucleotides: 3. In germline, CDR1 is MNHEY, CDR2 SVGEGT. The length of the CDR3 is 15 residues. The CDR3 nucleotides read TGTGCCAGCAGTTCCGGGACTAGCGGTTACAATGAGCAGTTCTTC. Translated, it gives CASSSGTSGYNEQFF.

The chain employs TRBV7-2 and TRBJ1-2; possibly TRBD1 for D (6 bases). Per the germline V gene, CDR1 is SGHTA and CDR2 is FQGNSA. The CDR3 covers 16 residues. V gave up 4 bases and J gave up 6 bases, with 21 bases separating them. Here the CDR3 reads CASSSPWGGGMDGYTF. The CDR3, as DNA: TGTGCCAGCAGCTCCCCATGGGGGGGCGGGATGGATGGCTACACCTTC.

This sequence joins TRBV9 and TRBJ2-6, with D perhaps matching TRBD1 (5 bases). Germline values: CDR1 SGDLS, CDR2 YYNGEE. Deletions cut 4 bases from V and 2 bases from J, with 13 bases between. The length of the CDR3 is 16 residues. CDR3 sequence (DNA): TGTGCCAGCAGCCCCACGACAGTCCCTGGGGCCAACGTCCTGACTTTC. This sequence encodes CASSPTTVPGANVLTF.

The rearrangement uses TRBV4-2 and TRBJ2-1; 9 positions agree with TRBD2. V was clipped by 8 bases and J by 10 bases; unmatched bases: 12. CDR1 is LGHNA, CDR2 YNFKEQ, per germline. The CDR3 contains 14 residues. CDR3 coding DNA: TGTGCCAGCGCCTCCCAGCGGGAGGTTTCCGAGCAGTTCTTC. Amino acids: CASASQREVSEQFF.

V is TRBV28 and J is TRBJ1-1; 8 nucleotides align to TRBD1. Trimming took 10 bases from V and 0 from J; bases not matched to a gene: 16. The CDR3 is 17 amino acids. Per germline, CDR1 MDHEN and CDR2 SYDVKM. The CDR3 nucleotides are TGTGCCACCGAATCCAGGGGGCGTCTTGGGATGAACACTGAAGCTTTCTTT. Translation gives CATESRGRLGMNTEAFF. Based on the CDR3 plus reference TRBV28 and TRBJ1-1, the full variable domain is DVKVTQSSRYLVKRTGEKVFLECVQDMDHENMFWYRQDPGLGLRLIYFSYDVKMKEKGDIPEGYSVSREKKERFSLILESASTNQTSMYLCATESRGRLGMNTEAFFGQGTRLTVV.

This chain uses TRBV19 with TRBJ1-2; unclear D gene. The ends were cut back, 6 bases at V and 4 bases at J, with 12 bases in the middle. Germline values: CDR1 LNHDA, CDR2 SQIVND (reference sequence). This CDR3 spans 13 amino acids. The CDR3 region is CASRGRSGYGYTF. The CDR3 DNA is TGTGCCAGTAGGGGGAGGTCGGGCTATGGCTACACCTTC.

CDR3 nucleotide sequence: TGTGCCAGGCACCGGGACAGGAGGGGGAATTCACCCCTCCACTTT. As protein: CARHRDRRGNSPLHF. The rearrangement joins TRBV19 to TRBJ1-6; 8 positions agree with TRBD1. This CDR3 has 15 amino acids. Germline V CDR1 and CDR2: LNHDA, SQIVND (reference sequence). Germline trimming cut 9 bases from V and 7 bases from J; bases unmatched to any gene: 11.

The J gene is TRBJ1-5, the V gene TRBV19, with unresolved D. Between the trimmed V and J ends, which lost 4 bases and 0 bases, there was a span of 10 bases. The CDR3 spans 15 residues. Germline CDR1 reads LNHDA; CDR2 reads SQIVND (reference sequence). CDR3 sequence reads: CASSTSRLSNQPQHF. The CDR3 DNA sequence: TGTGCCAGTAGTACCAGTAGACTTAGCAATCAGCCCCAGCATTTT.

V gene TRBV6-2 or TRBV6-3 combines with J gene TRBJ2-4; D perhaps matches TRBD1 (6 bases). Germline V gives CDR1 MNHEY, CDR2 SVGEGT. There are 14 residues in the CDR3. The V end was cut by 7 bases, the J end by 6 bases, with 16 bases between. CDR3 coding DNA: TGTGCCAGCACCCCACCTGGGGGCAGAAACATTCAGTACTTC. It encodes CASTPPGGRNIQYF.